Following are 17 T cell receptor beta chains from one sample sequenced in a study of OX40 agonist ivuxolimab in advanced cancers. This table comes from immunoSEQ multiplex PCR, and its TCRdb copy is limited to in-frame clones, with some not included. The sample contains roughly 70,000 clones, about nine tenths of which appear only once. This specimen consisted of CD4+ or CD8+ T cells sorted from blood, obtained in a trial of the OX40 agonist ivuxolimab. These receptor sequences come from an adult with an advanced solid tumor such as melanoma, head and neck, liver or kidney cancer.

The chain combines TRBV6-5 with TRBJ1-1; D possibly corresponds to TRBD1 (5 bases). Germline CDR1 MNHEY, CDR2 SVGAGI. CDR3 size: 16 residues. Trimming stripped 0 bases from V and 7 bases from J, with 18 bases between. In nucleotides, the CDR3 is TGTGCCAGCAGTTACTCTTCCGCAGGGATTAAAGTTGAAGCTTTCTTT. This translates into CASSYSSAGIKVEAFF.

The genes are TRBV5-8 and TRBJ2-7, with 12 nucleotides matching TRBD2. J gave up 6 bases and V 0 bases, and 4 bases lay outside the gene matches. Per the germline V gene, CDR1 is SGHTS and CDR2 is YDEGEE. This CDR3 has 15 amino acids. The DNA of the CDR3 is TGTGCCAGCAGCTTGGCTAGCGGGAGGGCTTTCGAGCAGTACTTC. As protein: CASSLASGRAFEQYF.

CDR3 region: CSAYTGETQYF. The CDR3 nucleotides are TGCAGTGCATATACGGGAGAGACCCAGTACTTC. V usage is TRBV20-1 and J usage is TRBJ2-5, with D unresolved. CDR1 and CDR2 (germline): DFQATT, SNEGSKA (reference sequence). CDR3 size: 11 residues. V lost 6 bases to trimming and J lost 4 bases, with 9 bases between them.

CDR3 DNA: TGTGCCAGCCAACCAGTGCAAGGGGGCAATCAGCCCCAGCATTTT. It is translated as CASQPVQGGNQPQHF. V usage is TRBV19 and J usage is TRBJ1-5; D perhaps matches TRBD1 (5 bases). From germline, CDR1 is LNHDA and CDR2 SQIVND (reference sequence). V lost 9 bases and J lost 2, with 17 bases in between. This CDR3 contains 15 residues.

The chain links TRBV14 to TRBJ1-1; D possibly corresponds to TRBD1 (6 bases). This CDR3 has 14 residues. The V and J ends lost 2 bases and 4 bases respectively, with 11 bases between them. The germline V gene has CDR1 SGHDN and CDR2 FVKESK. This CDR3 is CASSQTTGSTEAFF. The CDR3 DNA sequence: TGTGCCAGCAGCCAAACGACAGGAAGCACTGAAGCTTTCTTT.

This sequence joins TRBV7-2 and TRBJ1-2; 7 nucleotides match TRBD1. The CDR3 is made up of 12 amino acids. CDR1 SGHTA and CDR2 FQGNSA come from the germline V gene. Germline trimming cut 5 bases from V and 7 bases from J; bases unmatched to any gene: 4. The chain's CDR3 is CASSEDRVGYTF. In nucleotides, the CDR3 is TGTGCCAGCAGCGAAGACAGGGTTGGCTACACCTTC.

The chain has TRBV27 and TRBJ1-2, with D unclear. The V end lost 4 bases, the J end lost 3 bases, and 9 bases lay between the germline ends. CDR3 length: 13 amino acids. In germline, CDR1 is MNHEY, CDR2 SMNVEV (reference sequence). CDR3 sequence reads: CASSSLGDYGYTF. The CDR3 nucleotides are TGTGCCAGCAGTTCGCTCGGGGACTATGGCTACACCTTC.

The chain uses TRBV10-3 and TRBJ2-3; 12 bases agree with TRBD2. The J segment lost 4 bases and the V segment lost 6 bases, leaving 8 bases of the junction unmatched. This CDR3 has 16 residues. CDR1 and CDR2 from the germline V gene are ENHRY and SYGVKD. CDR3 protein: CAISPQTSGRADTQYF. As DNA, the CDR3 is TGTGCCATCAGCCCCCAGACTAGCGGGAGAGCAGATACGCAGTATTTT.

This clone was counted once. The rearrangement links TRBV15 to TRBJ2-6, with 7 positions matching TRBD1. CDR3 length: 20 amino acids. CDR1 and CDR2 (germline): LNHNV, YYDKDF (reference sequence). The V and J ends lost 6 bases and 0 bases, in that order; junction bases with no gene match: 17. CDR3 sequence (DNA): TGTGCCACCAGTTGGTTTCCCTTCCGGGACAGCCCCTCTGGGGCCAACGTCCTGACTTTC. This gives the protein CATSWFPFRDSPSGANVLTF.

The chain recombines TRBV18 with TRBJ2-7; D ambiguous. CDR3 size: 16 residues. With 2 bases removed from V and 0 bases from J, the gap between germline ends came to 14 bases. Looked up from germline, CDR1 is KGHSH and CDR2 is LQKENI. The CDR3 loop reads CASSPNVRTASYEQYF. The DNA of the CDR3 is TGTGCCAGCTCACCAAACGTAAGGACGGCCTCCTACGAGCAGTACTTC. Drawing the rest from reference TRBV18 and TRBJ2-7, the complete variable domain is NAGVMQNPRHLVRRRGQEARLRCSPMKGHSHVYWYRQLPEEGLKFMVYLQKENIIDESGMPKERFSAEFPKEGPSILRIQQVVRGDSAAYFCASSPNVRTASYEQYFGPGTRLTVT.

The genes are TRBV7-8 and TRBJ2-1; a possible D gene is TRBD2 (5 bases). Looked up from germline, CDR1 is SGHVS and CDR2 is FQNEAQ. V gave up 3 bases and J gave up 0 bases, with 21 bases separating them. CDR3 length equals 19 residues. The CDR3 DNA follows: TGTGCCAGCAGCTTTAGCCTAGTTACGCGGGTAAGCTCCTACAATGAGCAGTTCTTC. The encoded protein is CASSFSLVTRVSSYNEQFF.

The rearrangement links TRBV28 to TRBJ2-1; 11 bases fit TRBD2. Trimming removed 4 bases from V and 7 bases from J; junction bases left unmatched: 12. This CDR3 has 17 amino acids. The germline V gene has CDR1 MDHEN and CDR2 SYDVKM. This CDR3 is CASSSRDSGGARNEQFF. The CDR3 coding sequence is TGTGCCAGCAGTTCCCGGGATAGCGGGGGGGCAAGAAATGAGCAGTTCTTC.

V usage is TRBV5-4 and J usage is TRBJ2-1; either TRBD1 or TRBD2 may supply D (5 bases each). In germline, CDR1 is SGHNT, CDR2 YYREEE (reference sequence). The CDR3 is 16 residues long. Trimming cost V 3 bases and J 3 bases, with 16 bases left between them. The CDR3 reads CASSSRDGFYYNEQFF. The CDR3 DNA is TGTGCCAGCAGCTCCCGGGACGGCTTTTACTACAATGAGCAGTTCTTC.

The V and J genes are TRBV11-2 and TRBJ2-1; 9 bases agree with TRBD1. The CDR3 contains 14 residues. The junction had 2 bases not matched to a gene; V was cut back by 2 bases and J by 6 bases. Germline V gene sequence: CDR1 SGHAT, CDR2 FQNNGV. CDR3 sequence (DNA): TGTGCCAGCAGCTTAATGGGACAGGGCAATGAGCAGTTCTTC. It codes for CASSLMGQGNEQFF.

This clone was detected only once. The V gene is TRBV29-1, the J gene TRBJ1-2; D ambiguous. Per the germline V gene, CDR1 is SQVTM and CDR2 is ANQGSEA. CDR3 length: 13 residues. Trimming took off 0 bases at V and 8 bases at J, with 13 bases between the two ends. The CDR3 spells CSVEDGFREGYTF. As DNA, the CDR3 is TGCAGCGTTGAAGATGGGTTCCGGGAAGGCTACACCTTC.

V usage is TRBV5-1 and J usage is TRBJ2-1; TRBD2 agrees at 11 bases. The CDR3 runs to 15 residues. J was trimmed by 5 bases and V by 0 bases; bases with no gene match: 1. Germline assignment: CDR1 SGHRS and CDR2 YFSETQ. As DNA, the CDR3 is TGCGCCAGCAGCTTGGGGACTAGCGGGCACAATGAGCAGTTCTTC. Residues: CASSLGTSGHNEQFF.

This chain joins TRBV11-2 and TRBJ1-2; no definite D call. This CDR3 spans 12 amino acids. Germline lookup yields CDR1 SGHAT and CDR2 FQNNGV. Trimming removed 1 base from V and 5 bases from J, with 5 bases in between. CDR3 in DNA: TGTGCCAGCAGCTTAGTTGAATATGGCTACACCTTC. Its translation: CASSLVEYGYTF.